This TCR beta chain is drawn from a study of graft-versus-host responses after intestinal transplantation. Per the germline V gene, CDR1 is SGHTA and CDR2 is FQGTGA. CDR3 size: 16 residues. The V end was cut by 0 bases, the J end by 0 bases, with 11 bases between. Study observations and caveats: Among circulating GvH clones, peak levels were associated with early post-transplant declines in HvG clones.

Clones were read by immunoSEQ multiplex PCR, and TCRdb kept only the in-frame ones, dropping some. This table holds 10,000 or so clones, 31% found once. This sample comprised alloreactive CD4+ T cells from a mixed lymphocyte reaction culture, obtained before transplantation. Specified subset: CFSE-low proliferating T cells sorted from roughly 6-day pre-transplant mixed lymphocyte reaction (GvH or HvG direction). The V gene is TRBV7-3, the J gene TRBJ1-1, with D possibly matching TRBD1 (5 bases). The sequence was obtained from a human patient who was an organ donor for intestinal transplantation. The CDR3: CASSLTGEGVNTEAFF. The CDR3 DNA reads TGTGCCAGCAGCTTAACGGGGGAGGGAGTGAACACTGAAGCTTTCTTT.